Below, 5 T cell receptor beta chains from the same sample are listed, as sequenced in a study of blood T cell repertoires in COVID-19. The table came from immunoSEQ multiplex PCR; TCRdb's copy has only in-frame clones and leaves some out. Of about 300,000 clones listed, 90% are singletons. Sequenced sample: PBMCs or T cells enriched from blood (not recorded which). The receptors come from a young woman with acute COVID-19.

The V call is TRBV9, the J call TRBJ2-3, with 7 bases that match TRBD2. CDR1 is SGDLS, CDR2 YYNGEE, per germline. The CDR3 has 16 residues. V was pared by 2 bases and J by 4 bases, with 10 bases of the junction left unmatched. The DNA for the CDR3 is TGTGCCAGCAGCGTGGGGGACTACTCGGCCCCAGATACGCAGTATTTT. It is translated as CASSVGDYSAPDTQYF.

This rearrangement joins TRBV6-5 to TRBJ2-1; the D gene is possibly TRBD1 (6 bases). The V gene's germline CDR1 is MNHEY and CDR2 SVGAGI. The CDR3 loop spans 11 amino acids. V was shortened by 9 bases and J by 6 bases, with 9 bases between the two germline ends. The CDR3 bases are TGTGCCAGTCCGGACAGCAATGAGCAGTTCTTC. Protein: CASPDSNEQFF.

V usage is TRBV4-1 and J usage is TRBJ2-1; D uncertain. V gave up 6 bases and J gave up 10 bases, with 16 bases separating them. The germline V gene encodes CDR1 MGHRA and CDR2 YSYEKL. This CDR3 is 13 amino acids long. The chain's CDR3 is CASSVGVLEEQFF. The CDR3 DNA reads as TGCGCCAGCAGTGTGGGTGTTCTAGAAGAGCAGTTCTTC.

The chain employs TRBV7-9 and TRBJ1-4, with 10 bases matching TRBD1. The V and J ends lost 2 bases and 7 bases, in that order; junction bases with no gene match: 7. Germline CDR1 and CDR2: SEHNR and FQNEAQ (reference sequence). The CDR3 is made up of 16 amino acids. In DNA form, the CDR3 reads TGTGCCAGCAGCTTATCTGGACAGGGGGAATTTGAAAAACTGTTTTTT. The encoded protein is CASSLSGQGEFEKLFF.

V is TRBV6-5 and J is TRBJ1-6; 10 bases match TRBD1. Per the germline V gene, CDR1 is MNHEY and CDR2 is SVGAGI. CDR3 length equals 15 residues. V was pared by 4 bases and J by 9 bases, with 6 bases of the junction left unmatched. The CDR3 sequence: CASSSGTGEGSPLHF. CDR3 nucleotides: TGTGCCAGCAGTTCCGGGACAGGGGAGGGTTCACCCCTCCACTTT.